This T cell receptor beta chain was found in a study of blood T cell repertoires in COVID-19. Only in-frame clones appear in the TCRdb table, and some are missing; sequencing was by immunoSEQ multiplex PCR. This sample has about 39,000 clones, with approximately 91% found just once. The source is a man aged 45-65 years with active COVID-19. Sequencing used peripheral blood.

This CDR3 reads CASSPQPTGSEQYF. CDR3 sequence (DNA): TGCGCCAGCAGCCCGCAACCGACAGGGAGCGAGCAGTACTTC. The chain couples TRBV5-1 to TRBJ2-7; the match to TRBD1 covers 7 bases. This CDR3 has 14 residues. Per the germline V gene, CDR1 is SGHRS and CDR2 is YFSETQ. Trimming removed 4 bases from V and 6 bases from J; junction bases left unmatched: 10.